The rows below give T cell receptor beta chains drawn from one sample of a study of blood T cell repertoires in COVID-19. Sequencing was performed with immunoSEQ multiplex PCR; in TCRdb, only in-frame clones are kept and a portion is missing. The sample records about 180,000 clones, 90% to 95% being singletons. The sequenced sample consisted of peripheral blood. The origin of the receptors is a man aged 50-59 years with acute or convalescent COVID-19. Both conserved end residues are part of each CDR3. D genes are given only for firm matches. Clone size is shown for a subset of rows, as once, few, many or a class of expanded clone.

abundance	d_gene	v_gene	j_gene	len	CDR3nt	CDR3aa
NA	TRBD2	TRBV6-5	TRBJ2-1	15	TGTGCCAGCAGTTACTCTAGCGGGAGTTTATATGAGCAGTTCTTC	CASSYSSGSLYEQFF
once	TRBD1	TRBV5-4	TRBJ2-2	15	TGTGCCAGCAGCTGGGGACAGGGAGAATACGGGGAGCTGTTTTTT	CASSWGQGEYGELFF
NA	TRBD2	TRBV19	TRBJ2-5	14	TGTGCCAGTAGTCCCGGGACTATCCAAGAGACCCAGTACTTC	CASSPGTIQETQYF
once	NA	TRBV18	TRBJ1-5	15	TGTGCCAGCTCACAGATCGGAGAATCGAATCAGCCCCAGCATTTT	CASSQIGESNQPQHF
NA	NA	TRBV6-5	TRBJ1-2	14	TGTGCCAGCAGCTCCGAAGGGGGAGCCTATGGCTACACCTTC	CASSSEGGAYGYTF
NA	NA	TRBV13	TRBJ2-3	12	TGTGCCAGCAGCTTAGTAACAGATACGCAGTATTTT	CASSLVTDTQYF
NA	NA	TRBV30	TRBJ1-1	18	TGTGCCTGGAGTGTTCGGAGGGGGGGAGGGAGGATGAACACTGAAGCTTTCTTT	CAWSVRRGGGRMNTEAFF
NA	TRBD1	TRBV28	TRBJ2-5	15	TGTGCCAGCAGTTTTTGGGACAGGGACCAAGAGACCCAGTACTTC	CASSFWDRDQETQYF
NA	NA	TRBV29-1	TRBJ1-2	10	TGCAGTACCGGGGGGGATGGCTACACCTTC	CSTGGDGYTF
NA	TRBD1	TRBV4-1	TRBJ2-5	17	TGCGCCAGCAGCCTAAGCTCACCAGGGACAGGAGGAGAGACCCAGTACTTC	CASSLSSPGTGGETQYF
NA	TRBD1	TRBV4-3	TRBJ1-4	14	TGCGCCAGCAGCCAAGACAGGGGGCCTAGAAAACTGTTTTTT	CASSQDRGPRKLFF
NA	NA	TRBV6-5	TRBJ1-6	15	TGTGCCAGCAGAGATCAACAGGGTTCGAATTCACCCCTCCACTTT	CASRDQQGSNSPLHF
NA	TRBD1	TRBV3-1/TRBV3-2	TRBJ1-4	13	TGTGCCAGCAGCCAGGGGACAGGGACTCAACTGTTTTTT	CASSQGTGTQLFF
NA	TRBD2	TRBV5-1	TRBJ2-1	15	TGCGCCAGCACTTCGATGGGGGGGTCCTACAATGAGCAGTTCTTC	CASTSMGGSYNEQFF
NA	TRBD2	TRBV2	TRBJ2-5	14	TGTGCCAGCAGCTCGACTAGCGGAGGGGAGACCCAGTACTTC	CASSSTSGGETQYF
NA	NA	TRBV19	TRBJ1-1	15	TGTGCCAGTAGCCTCTCCGGCGGGGCAGACACTGAAGCTTTCTTT	CASSLSGGADTEAFF
NA	NA	TRBV4-3	TRBJ2-1	12	TGCGCCAGCAGTTGGACAATTGGTGAGCAGTTCTTC	CASSWTIGEQFF
NA	NA	TRBV4-1	TRBJ1-3	15	TGCGCCAGCAGCCAAGCGTCAGGGCGCGGAAACACCATATATTTT	CASSQASGRGNTIYF
NA	TRBD2	TRBV19	TRBJ2-7	15	TGTGCCAGTAGTAGAGGACTAGCGGGATTCTACGAGCAGTACTTC	CASSRGLAGFYEQYF
NA	NA	TRBV4-1	TRBJ2-7	14	TGCGCCAGCAGCCCGGGACTCCGAAGCCACGAGCAGTACTTC	CASSPGLRSHEQYF
NA	NA	TRBV12-3/TRBV12-4	TRBJ2-7	13	TGTGCCAGCAGCCCCGGGAGATCCTACGAGCAGTACTTC	CASSPGRSYEQYF
NA	TRBD1	TRBV27	TRBJ1-5	15	TGTGCCAGCAGTCCGGGACAGGGGGAGGGTCAGCCCCAGCATTTT	CASSPGQGEGQPQHF
NA	TRBD1	TRBV5-1	TRBJ1-1	14	TGCGCCAGCAGCCCCGGGACAGGGCGGACTGAAGCTTTCTTT	CASSPGTGRTEAFF
NA	TRBD1	TRBV27	TRBJ2-7	16	TGTGCCAGCAGTAACAACGCCGGGACAGGGGTGTACGAGCAGTACTTC	CASSNNAGTGVYEQYF
NA	NA	TRBV14	TRBJ2-7	16	TGTGCCAGCAGCCAAGATGGAACACTATCCTCCTACGAGCAGTACTTC	CASSQDGTLSSYEQYF
once	TRBD1	TRBV7-2	TRBJ2-1	15	TGTGCCAGCAGCCCGAGTGGACAGGCCTACAATGAGCAGTTCTTC	CASSPSGQAYNEQFF
NA	TRBD2	TRBV5-1	TRBJ2-3	15	TGCGCCAGCAGCGTAGGACTAGCGCACACAGATACGCAGTATTTT	CASSVGLAHTDTQYF
NA	TRBD1	TRBV6-5	TRBJ1-3	15	TGTGCCAGCAGTTACGGGACAGGCGCTGGAAACACCATATATTTT	CASSYGTGAGNTIYF
few	NA	TRBV7-2	TRBJ2-1	17	TGTGCCAGCAGCTTCCAGGACTACCCGGAGATGTGGAATGAGCAGTTCTTC	CASSFQDYPEMWNEQFF
NA	NA	TRBV9	TRBJ2-6	16	TGTGCCAGCAGCGTAGTGGGCTTGTCTGGGGCCAACGTCCTGACTTTC	CASSVVGLSGANVLTF
NA	TRBD2	TRBV5-8	TRBJ2-3	15	TGTGCCAGCAGCTTGAAAAGCGGGGCCCGGGATACGCAGTATTTT	CASSLKSGARDTQYF
NA	NA	TRBV19	TRBJ2-2	14	TGTGCCAGTAGTATCCTAGGGGTTACCGGGGAGCTGTTTTTT	CASSILGVTGELFF
NA	TRBD2	TRBV24-1	TRBJ2-5	15	TGTGCCACCGGGGAGGGGTGGGAAGACCAAGAGACCCAGTACTTC	CATGEGWEDQETQYF
NA	NA	TRBV11-2	TRBJ2-2	12	TGTGCCAGCAGCTGGGACTTCAGGGAGCTGTTTTTT	CASSWDFRELFF
NA	NA	TRBV28	TRBJ2-2	13	TGTGCCAGCACAGGGATTAACACCGGGGAGCTGTTTTTT	CASTGINTGELFF
once	NA	TRBV7-2	TRBJ1-3	14	TGTGCCAGCAGCCCGACAGGTTCTGGAAACACCATATATTTT	CASSPTGSGNTIYF
NA	NA	TRBV19	TRBJ1-2	13	TGTGCCAGTAGTATGTTGGCAGGCATCGGCTACACCTTC	CASSMLAGIGYTF
NA	NA	TRBV30	TRBJ2-6	16	TGTGCCTGGAGTGTAACGGGATCGTATGGGGCCAACGTCCTGACTTTC	CAWSVTGSYGANVLTF
NA	NA	TRBV11-1	TRBJ2-1	11	TGTGCCAGCAGCCGGGACAATGAGCAGTTCTTC	CASSRDNEQFF
NA	TRBD2	TRBV27	TRBJ2-1	15	TGTGCCAGCACGCCCGGGACTAGCGGGAGTAATGAGCAGTTCTTC	CASTPGTSGSNEQFF
NA	NA	TRBV6-5	TRBJ1-2	15	TGTGCCAGCAGTCCGTCTATACAGGGCACCTATGGCTACACCTTC	CASSPSIQGTYGYTF
NA	NA	TRBV9	TRBJ2-1	15	TGTGCCAGCAGCGTAGGTAGTCGGGCCTACAATGAGCAGTTCTTC	CASSVGSRAYNEQFF
NA	TRBD1	TRBV7-8	TRBJ1-2	17	TGTGCCAGCATCGAGGAGGGGGCAGGACATTTATACTATGGCTACACCTTC	CASIEEGAGHLYYGYTF
few	NA	TRBV2	TRBJ1-6	15	TGTGCCAGCAGTCGCCAAAATAATCGGGATTCACCCCTCCACTTT	CASSRQNNRDSPLHF
NA	TRBD2	TRBV19	TRBJ2-2	17	TGTGCCAGTAGTATAGGAACTAGCGGGACCAACACCGGGGAGCTGTTTTTT	CASSIGTSGTNTGELFF
NA	TRBD1	TRBV28	TRBJ1-1	16	TGTGCCAGCAGTTCTCGGCCTGGACAGGGGAACACTGAAGCTTTCTTT	CASSSRPGQGNTEAFF
NA	TRBD2	TRBV7-9	TRBJ2-2	16	TGTGCCAGCAGCTTAGAAGCGGGGGCGTATACCGGGGAGCTGTTTTTT	CASSLEAGAYTGELFF
NA	NA	TRBV19	TRBJ2-3	14	TGTGCCAGTAGTATAGCTGGCAACACAGATACGCAGTATTTT	CASSIAGNTDTQYF
NA	TRBD1	TRBV10-3	TRBJ2-7	20	TGTGCCATCAGTGGGAAAACCACCCGGGACAGGGGTGGCCCAGGGGACGAGCAGTACTTC	CAISGKTTRDRGGPGDEQYF
NA	NA	TRBV7-9	TRBJ1-6	15	TGTGCCAGCAGCCAAGGACAGACGATAAATTCACCCCTCCACTTT	CASSQGQTINSPLHF
NA	TRBD1	TRBV10-1	TRBJ1-1	13	TGCGCCAGCAGCACCGGGACAGGTCTTGAAGCTTTCTTT	CASSTGTGLEAFF
NA	NA	TRBV27	TRBJ1-1	11	TGTGCCAGCATCCCCCGTCTCGTCGCTTTCTTT	CASIPRLVAFF
NA	NA	TRBV6-2/TRBV6-3	TRBJ1-6	15	TGTGCCAGCAGTTACTCGACAGTGGGCAATTCACCCCTCCACTTT	CASSYSTVGNSPLHF